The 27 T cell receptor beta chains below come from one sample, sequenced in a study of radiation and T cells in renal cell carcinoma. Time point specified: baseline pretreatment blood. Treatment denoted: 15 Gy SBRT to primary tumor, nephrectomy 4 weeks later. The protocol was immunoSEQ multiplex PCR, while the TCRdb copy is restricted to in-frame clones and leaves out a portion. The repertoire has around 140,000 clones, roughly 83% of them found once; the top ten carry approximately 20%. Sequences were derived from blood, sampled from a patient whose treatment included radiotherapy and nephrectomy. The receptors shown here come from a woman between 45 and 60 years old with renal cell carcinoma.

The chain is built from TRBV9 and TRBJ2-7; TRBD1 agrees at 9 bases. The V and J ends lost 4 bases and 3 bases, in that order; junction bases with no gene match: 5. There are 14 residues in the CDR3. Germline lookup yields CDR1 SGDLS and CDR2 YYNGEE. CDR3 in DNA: TGTGCCAGCAGCAAAGGGACAGGGATCTACGAGCAGTACTTC. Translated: CASSKGTGIYEQYF.

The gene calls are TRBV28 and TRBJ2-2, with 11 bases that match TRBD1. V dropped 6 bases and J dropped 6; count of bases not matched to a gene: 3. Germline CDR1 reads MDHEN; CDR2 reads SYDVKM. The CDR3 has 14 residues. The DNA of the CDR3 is TGTGCCAGCAGGTGGACAGGGGGCTCCGGGGAGCTGTTTTTT. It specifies CASRWTGGSGELFF.

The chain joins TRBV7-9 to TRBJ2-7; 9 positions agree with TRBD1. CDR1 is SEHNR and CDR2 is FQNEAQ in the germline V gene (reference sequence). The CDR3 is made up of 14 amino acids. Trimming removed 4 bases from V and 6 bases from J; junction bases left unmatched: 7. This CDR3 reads CASSSRDRASEQYF. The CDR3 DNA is TGTGCCAGCAGCTCACGGGACAGGGCATCCGAGCAGTACTTC.

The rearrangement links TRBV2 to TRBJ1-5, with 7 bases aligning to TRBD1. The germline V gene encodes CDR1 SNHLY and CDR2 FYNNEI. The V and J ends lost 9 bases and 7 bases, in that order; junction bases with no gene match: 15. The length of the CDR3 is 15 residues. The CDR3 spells CASRQGTEFRQPQHF. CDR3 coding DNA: TGTGCCAGTCGACAGGGTACGGAGTTCCGGCAGCCCCAGCATTTT.

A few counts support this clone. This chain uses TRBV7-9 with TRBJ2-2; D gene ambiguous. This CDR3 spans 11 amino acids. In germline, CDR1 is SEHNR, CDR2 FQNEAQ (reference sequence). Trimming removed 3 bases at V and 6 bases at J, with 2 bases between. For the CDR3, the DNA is TGTGCCAGCAGCTTTCCCGGGGAGCTGTTTTTT. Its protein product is CASSFPGELFF.

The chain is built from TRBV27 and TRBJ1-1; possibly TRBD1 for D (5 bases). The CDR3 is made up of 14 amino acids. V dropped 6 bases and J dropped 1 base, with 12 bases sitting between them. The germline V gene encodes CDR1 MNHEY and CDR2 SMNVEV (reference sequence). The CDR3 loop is CASRLGRRNTEAFF. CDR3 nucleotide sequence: TGTGCCAGCAGGTTGGGACGGAGGAACACTGAAGCTTTCTTT.

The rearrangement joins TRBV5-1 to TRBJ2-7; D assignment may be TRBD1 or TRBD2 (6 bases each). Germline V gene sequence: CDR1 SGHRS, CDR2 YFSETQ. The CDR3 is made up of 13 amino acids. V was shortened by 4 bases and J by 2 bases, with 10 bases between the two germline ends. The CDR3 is CASSLRGPYEQYF. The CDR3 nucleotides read TGCGCCAGCAGCCTCCGGGGGCCCTACGAGCAGTACTTC.

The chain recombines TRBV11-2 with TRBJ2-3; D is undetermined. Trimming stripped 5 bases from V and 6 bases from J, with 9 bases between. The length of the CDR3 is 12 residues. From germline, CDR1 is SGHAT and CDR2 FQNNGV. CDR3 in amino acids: CASSQLHDTQYF. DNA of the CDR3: TGTGCCAGCAGCCAGCTCCACGATACGCAGTATTTT. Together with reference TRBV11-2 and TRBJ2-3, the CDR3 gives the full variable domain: EAGVAQSPRYKIIEKRQSVAFWCNPISGHATLYWYQQILGQGPKLLIQFQNNGVVDDSQLPKDRFSAERLKGVDSTLKIQPAKLEDSAVYLCASSQLHDTQYFGPGTRLTVL.

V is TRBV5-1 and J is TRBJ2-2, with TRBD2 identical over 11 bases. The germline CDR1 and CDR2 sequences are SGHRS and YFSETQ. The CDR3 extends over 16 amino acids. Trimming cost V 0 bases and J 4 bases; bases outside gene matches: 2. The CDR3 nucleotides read TGCGCCAGCAGCTTGGTTCTAGCGGGAGGCACCGGGGAGCTGTTTTTT. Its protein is CASSLVLAGGTGELFF.

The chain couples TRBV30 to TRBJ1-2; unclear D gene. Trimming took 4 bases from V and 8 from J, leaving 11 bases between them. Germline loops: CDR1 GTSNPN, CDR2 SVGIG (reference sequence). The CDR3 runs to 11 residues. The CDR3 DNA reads TGTGCCTGGAAACTAGGGCCGGGCTACACCTTC. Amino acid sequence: CAWKLGPGYTF.

The CDR3: CSADRNYGYTF. CDR3 DNA sequence: TGCAGTGCTGACAGGAACTATGGCTACACCTTC. This chain joins TRBV20-1 and TRBJ1-2, with D tentatively TRBD1 (6 bases). Trimming took 5 bases from V and 2 from J, leaving 6 bases between them. The CDR3 has 11 residues. Germline-derived CDR1 and CDR2 are DFQATT and SNEGSKA (reference sequence).

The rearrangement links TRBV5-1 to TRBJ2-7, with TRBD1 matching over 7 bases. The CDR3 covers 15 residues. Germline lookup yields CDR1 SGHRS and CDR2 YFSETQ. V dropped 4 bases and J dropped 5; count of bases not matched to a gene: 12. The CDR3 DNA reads TGCGCCAGCAGCCCGATAGACAGGGTGGGCGACGAGCAGTACTTC. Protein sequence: CASSPIDRVGDEQYF.

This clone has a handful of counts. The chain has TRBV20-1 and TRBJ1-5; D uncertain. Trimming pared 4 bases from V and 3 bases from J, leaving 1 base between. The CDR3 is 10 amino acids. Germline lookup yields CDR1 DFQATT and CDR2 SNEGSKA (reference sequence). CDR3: CSANNQPQHF. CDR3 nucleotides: TGCAGTGCTAACAATCAGCCCCAGCATTTT.

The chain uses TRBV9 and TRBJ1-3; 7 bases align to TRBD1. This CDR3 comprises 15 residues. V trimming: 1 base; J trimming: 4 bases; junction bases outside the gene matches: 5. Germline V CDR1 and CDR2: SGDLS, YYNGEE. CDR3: CASSVTGTDGNTIYF. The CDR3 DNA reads TGTGCCAGCAGCGTAACTGGGACAGACGGAAACACCATATATTTT.

CDR3: CASKTAGAGGGGYTF. The CDR3 region has the DNA TGTGCCAGCAAAACGGCCGGGGCAGGGGGCGGCGGCTACACCTTC. The rearrangement uses TRBV7-2 and TRBJ1-2; 8 positions match TRBD1. With 7 bases clipped from V and 8 bases from J, the junction kept 15 bases outside the gene matches. CDR3 size: 15 residues. Germline V CDR1 and CDR2: SGHTA, FQGNSA.

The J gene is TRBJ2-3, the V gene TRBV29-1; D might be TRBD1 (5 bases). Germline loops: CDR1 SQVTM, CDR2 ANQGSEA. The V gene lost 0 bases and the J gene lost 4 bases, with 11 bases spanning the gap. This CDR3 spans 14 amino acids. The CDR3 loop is CSVEDPRAADTQYF. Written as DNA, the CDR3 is TGCAGCGTTGAAGATCCCAGGGCTGCAGATACGCAGTATTTT.

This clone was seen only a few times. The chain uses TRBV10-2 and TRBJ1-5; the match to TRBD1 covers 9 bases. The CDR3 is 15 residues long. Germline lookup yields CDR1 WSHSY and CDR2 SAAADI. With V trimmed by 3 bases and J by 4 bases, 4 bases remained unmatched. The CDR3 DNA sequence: TGCGCCAGCAGTGACGGACAGGGGTTGAATCAGCCCCAGCATTTT. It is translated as CASSDGQGLNQPQHF.

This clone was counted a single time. The CDR3 coding sequence is TGTGCCATCAGCAACCGCCCGACAGGGGAGGAGGCTGAAGCTTTCTTT. Translated: CAISNRPTGEEAEAFF. The chain joins TRBV10-3 to TRBJ1-1, with 8 bases matching TRBD1. Trimming cost V 6 bases and J 6 bases; bases outside gene matches: 15. The CDR3 runs to 16 residues. The germline V gene has CDR1 ENHRY and CDR2 SYGVKD.

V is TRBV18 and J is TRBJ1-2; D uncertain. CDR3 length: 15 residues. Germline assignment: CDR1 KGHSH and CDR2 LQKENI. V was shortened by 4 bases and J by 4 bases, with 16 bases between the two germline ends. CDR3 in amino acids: CASSREGRNAYGYTF. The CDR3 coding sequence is TGTGCCAGCTCACGGGAGGGCAGGAACGCCTATGGCTACACCTTC.

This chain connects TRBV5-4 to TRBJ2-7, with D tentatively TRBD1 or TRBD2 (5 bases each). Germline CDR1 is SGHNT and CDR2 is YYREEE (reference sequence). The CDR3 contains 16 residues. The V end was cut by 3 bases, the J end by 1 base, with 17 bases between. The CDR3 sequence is CASSWGSGRASYEQYF. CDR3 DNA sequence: TGTGCCAGCAGCTGGGGGAGCGGTCGTGCTTCCTACGAGCAGTACTTC.

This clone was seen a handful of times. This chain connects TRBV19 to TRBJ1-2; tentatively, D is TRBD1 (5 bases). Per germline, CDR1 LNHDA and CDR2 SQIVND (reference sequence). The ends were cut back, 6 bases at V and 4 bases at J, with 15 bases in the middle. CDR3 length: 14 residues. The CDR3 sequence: CASSPLGGTYGYTF. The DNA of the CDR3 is TGTGCCAGTAGCCCCTTAGGAGGGACCTATGGCTACACCTTC.

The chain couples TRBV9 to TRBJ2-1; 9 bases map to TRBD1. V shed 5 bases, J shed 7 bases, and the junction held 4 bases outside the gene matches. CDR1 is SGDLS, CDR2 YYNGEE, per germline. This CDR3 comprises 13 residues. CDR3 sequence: CASSQGQGNEQFF. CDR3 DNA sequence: TGTGCCAGCAGTCAAGGACAGGGGAATGAGCAGTTCTTC.

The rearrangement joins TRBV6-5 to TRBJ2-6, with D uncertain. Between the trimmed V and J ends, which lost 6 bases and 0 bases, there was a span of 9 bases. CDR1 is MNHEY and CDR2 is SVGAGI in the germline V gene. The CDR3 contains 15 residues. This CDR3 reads CASSLLLSGANVLTF. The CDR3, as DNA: TGTGCCAGCAGCCTACTCCTCTCTGGGGCCAACGTCCTGACTTTC.

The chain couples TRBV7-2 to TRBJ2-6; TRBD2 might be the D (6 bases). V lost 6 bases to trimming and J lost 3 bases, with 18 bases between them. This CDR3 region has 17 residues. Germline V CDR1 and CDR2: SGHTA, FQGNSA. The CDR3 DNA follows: TGTGCCAGCAGGTCCGGAGGGACGGCCTTTGGGGCCAACGTCCTGACTTTC. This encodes CASRSGGTAFGANVLTF.

The CDR3 sequence: CASSEGVGRAKNIQYF. In nucleotides, the CDR3 is TGTGCCAGCAGTGAAGGGGTGGGTCGCGCCAAAAACATTCAGTACTTC. The chain links TRBV6-1 to TRBJ2-4; D unclear. The CDR3 is 16 amino acids. Trimming left V 1 base short and J 1 base short, with 11 bases between. Germline-derived CDR1 and CDR2 are MNHNS and SASEGT.

CDR3 residues: CASSPPSGAGYEQYF. CDR3 nucleotide sequence: TGTGCCAGCTCACCCCCCTCGGGGGCTGGGTACGAGCAGTACTTC. The gene calls are TRBV18 and TRBJ2-7; perhaps D is TRBD1 or TRBD2 (6 bases each). Germline-derived CDR1 and CDR2 are KGHSH and LQKENI. V was clipped by 3 bases and J by 4 bases, with 16 bases between them. The CDR3 covers 15 residues.

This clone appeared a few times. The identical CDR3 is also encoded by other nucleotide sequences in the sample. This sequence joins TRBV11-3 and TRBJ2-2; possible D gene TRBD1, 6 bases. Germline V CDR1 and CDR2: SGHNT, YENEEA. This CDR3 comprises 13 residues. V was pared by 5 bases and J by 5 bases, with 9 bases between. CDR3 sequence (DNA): TGTGCCAGCAGCCTTAGGGGGACCGGGGAGCTGTTTTTT. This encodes CASSLRGTGELFF.